One and the same sample provided the 27 T cell receptor beta chains below, sequenced in a study of tissue T cells after allogeneic stem cell transplantation. Repertoires were generated with immunoSEQ multiplex PCR, while TCRdb's copy carries only in-frame clones and drops some. The sample records 17,000 or so clones, about 70% being singletons. Material for sequencing was spleen. These receptors originate from a female BALB/c mouse in good health. MHC haplotype of the mouse line: H2-d.

Of note for this clone: The gene names given are mouse names. The read terminates 1 residue ahead of where the CDR3 ends, so the germline J gene completes it. This chain connects TRBV17 to TRBJ1-1; tentatively, D is TRBD1 (6 bases). V dropped 4 bases and J dropped 4 bases, with 10 bases sitting between them. There are 13 residues in the CDR3. Germline lookup yields CDR1 MNHDT and CDR2 YYDKIL. CDR3 protein: CASSKGGGTEVFF. CDR3 bases read: TGTGCTAGCAGTAAGGGAGGGGGCACAGAAGTCTTC.

Comments on this clone: Genes and germline come from the mouse. Coverage ceases 1 residue before the CDR3 finishes, and the germline J gene fills in the end. J is TRBJ2-1 and V is TRBV13-2; D is possibly TRBD1 (6 bases). From germline, CDR1 is NNHNN and CDR2 SYGAGS (reference sequence). The length of the CDR3 is 15 residues. V shed 3 bases and J shed 1 base, with 11 bases lying between them. Partial CDR3 DNA: TGTGCCAGCGGTGCCCGGGACACAAACTATGCTGAGCAGTTC. Amino acid sequence: CASGARDTNYAEQF. The full CDR3 protein reads CASGARDTNYAEQFF.

With regard to this clone: The genes are named according to mouse. The CDR3 extends 1 residue past the end of the read, so its final part is completed from the germline J gene. The chain employs TRBV19 and TRBJ1-1, with D hard to call. This CDR3 has 13 residues. V was clipped by 2 bases and J by 2 bases, with 7 bases between them. Germline V lookup: CDR1 FNHDT, CDR2 SITEND (reference sequence). The CDR3 bases that were read are TGTGCCAGCAGTATTTCAGGCAACACAGAAGTCTTC. Translating it yields CASSISGNTEVF. From start to end, the CDR3 is CASSISGNTEVFF.

Remarks on this clone: Gene names follow the mouse nomenclature. The CDR3 is cut off 1 residue early in the read; its end comes from the germline J gene. The chain couples TRBV4 to TRBJ2-5; perhaps TRBD2 as D (5 bases). The length of the CDR3 is 14 residues. In germline, CDR1 is LGHDT, CDR2 YNNKQL (reference sequence). The V end lost 3 bases, the J end lost 0 bases, and 7 bases lay between the germline ends. The CDR3 DNA, read in part, is TGTGCCAGCAGCTACTGGGTTAACCAAGACACCCAGTAC. Encoded protein: CASSYWVNQDTQY. The whole CDR3 reads CASSYWVNQDTQYF. Combining the CDR3 with reference TRBV4 and TRBJ2-5 gives the whole variable domain ETAVFQTPNYHVTQVGNEVSFNCKQTLGHDTMYWYKQDSKKLLKIMFSYNNKQLIVNETVPRRFSPQSSDKAHLNLRIKSVEPEDSAVYLCASSYWVNQDTQYFGPGTRLLVL.

Details on this clone: Gene names denote mouse genes. Sequencing ends 1 residue short of the CDR3 end; the germline J gene provides the rest. The chain is built from TRBV29 and TRBJ1-4; 7 positions match TRBD1. The CDR3 spans 15 residues. Germline CDR1 and CDR2: MSHET and SYDVDS. V lost 6 bases, J lost 4 bases, and 8 bases stayed unmatched. The CDR3 is CASSTPRGGNERLFF. The CDR3 bases that were read are TGTGCTAGCAGCACCCCCAGGGGGGGCAACGAAAGATTATTT.

About this clone: Gene labels here are mouse ones. The read ends 1 residue early relative to the CDR3; the germline J gene fills the gap. The V call is TRBV2, the J call TRBJ2-5; tentative D call: TRBD1 (6 bases). Germline CDR1 is LGHNA and CDR2 is YSYQKL. With 2 bases removed from V and 3 bases from J, the gap between germline ends came to 12 bases. The CDR3 runs 15 residues. CDR3 DNA, as far as it was read: TGTGCCAGCAGCCAATCCGGGACAAAACAAGACACCCAGTAC. This encodes CASSQSGTKQDTQY. The whole CDR3 sequence reads CASSQSGTKQDTQYF.

As for this clone: These gene names are mouse names. The read is 1 residue too short to cover the CDR3 end, so that end is filled in from the germline J gene. The chain combines TRBV4 with TRBJ2-5, with D perhaps being TRBD1 or TRBD2 (5 bases each). The germline gives CDR1 LGHDT, CDR2 YNNKQL (reference sequence). The length of the CDR3 is 14 residues. V lost 4 bases to trimming and J lost 2 bases, with 10 bases between them. The CDR3 protein is CASSFGGLQDTQYF. The CDR3 bases that were read are TGTGCCAGCAGCTTCGGGGGTCTCCAAGACACCCAGTAC.

A word on this clone: The junction departs from germline at one end; a sequencing error may be responsible. The gene symbols are mouse symbols. The read stops 1 residue short of the end of the CDR3; the missing end is completed from the germline J gene. Within the sample, other DNA sequences also encode this same CDR3. The gene calls are TRBV1 and TRBJ1-5; D is ambiguous. Germline V gives CDR1 NSQYPW, CDR2 LRSPGD (reference sequence). The CDR3 contains 13 residues. The CDR3: CTCSGYNNQAPLF. CDR3 DNA (partial): TGCACCTGCAGTGGATATAACAATCAGGCTCCGCTT.

Comment on this clone: Each gene name is a mouse one. The CDR3 is cut off 1 residue early in the read; its end comes from the germline J gene. The rearrangement links TRBV13-1 to TRBJ2-7, with TRBD1 as a possible D gene (6 bases). V lost 7 bases and J 1 base, leaving 9 bases between the germline ends. CDR1 is NSHNY, CDR2 SYGAGN, per germline. The CDR3 is made up of 12 amino acids. CDR3: CASGGQSYEQYF. The sequenced part of the CDR3 DNA is TGTGCCAGCGGCGGACAGTCCTATGAACAGTAC.

Remarks on this clone: Gene labels here are mouse ones. The DNA ends 1 residue before the CDR3 does, and the rest of the CDR3 is filled in from the germline J gene. V gene TRBV4 combines with J gene TRBJ2-1, with 11 bases lining up with TRBD2. CDR3 length: 16 amino acids. Germline-derived CDR1 and CDR2 are LGHDT and YNNKQL (reference sequence). Trimming cost V 3 bases and J 8 bases; bases outside gene matches: 9. CDR3 residues: CASSYLLGGRRTEQFF. CDR3 bases read: TGTGCCAGCAGCTACCTACTGGGGGGGCGCCGGACTGAGCAGTTC.

About this clone: All gene names here are mouse names. The read terminates 1 residue ahead of where the CDR3 ends, so the germline J gene completes it. V is TRBV20 and J is TRBJ1-1; D may be TRBD1 (5 bases). This CDR3 is built from 14 residues. The V gene lost 1 base and the J gene lost 0 bases, with 9 bases spanning the gap. The germline V gene has CDR1 GFQATS and CDR2 STVNSAI. Incomplete CDR3 DNA: TGTGGTGCTAGGGTGGGGGGGTCAAACACAGAAGTCTTC. Translation gives CGARVGGSNTEVF. The whole CDR3 is CGARVGGSNTEVFF.

With respect to this clone: Genes here carry mouse names. From the germline J gene comes the end of the CDR3, since the read stops 1 residue before it. V and J are TRBV15 and TRBJ2-5; a weak D match, TRBD2 (5 bases). The CDR3 is made up of 14 amino acids. Germline CDR1 SGHND, CDR2 FRSKSL. V lost 3 bases to trimming and J lost 0 bases, with 7 bases between them. CDR3 amino acids: CASSFAGNQDTQYF. The CDR3 bases that were read are TGTGCCAGCAGTTTTGCTGGGAACCAAGACACCCAGTAC.

As to this clone: The germline and genes are mouse ones. The read ends 1 residue shy of where the CDR3 ends; the end is completed using the germline J gene. The chain couples TRBV19 to TRBJ1-3; possible D gene TRBD1, 5 bases. There are 14 residues in the CDR3. The V end was cut by 2 bases, the J end by 0 bases, with 6 bases between. The V gene's germline CDR1 is FNHDT and CDR2 SITEND (reference sequence). The covered CDR3 bases are TGTGCCAGCAGTATGACAGTTTCTGGAAATACGCTCTAT. Encoded protein: CASSMTVSGNTLY. The whole CDR3 sequence reads CASSMTVSGNTLYF.

Concerning this clone: Mouse germline and gene names are used. Read sequence stops 1 residue before the CDR3 end, and the germline J gene provides the missing end. This sequence joins TRBV13-3 and TRBJ2-7; 9 nucleotides match TRBD2. The germline V gene has CDR1 NNHDY and CDR2 SYVADS. After removal of 0 bases from V and 3 bases from J, the junction contained 7 bases not matched to a gene. The CDR3 extends over 16 amino acids. The CDR3 sequence is CASSDALSTGGYEQYF. The sequenced part of the CDR3 DNA is TGTGCCAGCAGTGATGCCCTTTCGACTGGGGGCTATGAACAGTAC.

In this sample, this clone turned up a few times. Gene labels here are mouse ones. The read falls 1 residue short of the CDR3 end, and the missing part is taken from the germline J gene. This chain joins TRBV14 and TRBJ2-7; TRBD1 matches at 7 bases. The V gene's germline CDR1 is SGHDT and CDR2 FRDEAV. J gave up 3 bases and V 3 bases, and 3 bases lay outside the gene matches. This CDR3 comprises 13 residues. The sequenced part of the CDR3 DNA is TGTGCCAGCAGTTCGACAGGGCTCTATGAACAGTAC. Translation gives CASSSTGLYEQY. The whole CDR3 protein reads CASSSTGLYEQYF. The full variable domain, completed using reference TRBV14 and TRBJ2-7, is EAGVTQSPRYAVLQEGQAVSFWCDPISGHDTLYWYQQPRDQGPQLLVYFRDEAVIDNSQLPSDRFSAVRPKGTNSTLKIQSAKQGDTATYLCASSSTGLYEQYFGPGTRLTVL.

Note on this clone: Gene names follow the mouse nomenclature. The CDR3 end is not reached by the read, which stops 1 residue before it; the germline J gene fills it in. This rearrangement joins TRBV5 to TRBJ2-3, with 10 bases matching TRBD1. The V segment lost 4 bases and the J segment 1 base; nucleotides outside the gene matches: 5. Germline CDR1 and CDR2: LGHNA and YNLKQL (reference sequence). The CDR3 runs 16 residues. The sequenced part of the CDR3 DNA is TGTGCCAGCAGCCTCCAGACAGGGGGCGGTGCAGAAACGCTGTAT. Protein sequence: CASSLQTGGGAETLY. The whole CDR3 sequence is CASSLQTGGGAETLYF.

For this clone: The gene names given are mouse names. The read is 1 residue too short to cover the CDR3 end, so that end is filled in from the germline J gene. The genes are TRBV31 and TRBJ2-7, with 8 bases identical to TRBD1. Looked up from germline, CDR1 is GKSSPN and CDR2 is SITVG. The CDR3 is 12 amino acids. V gave up 1 base and J gave up 4 bases; unmatched junction bases: 0. Partial CDR3 DNA: TGTGCCTGGAGTCACAGGGGGTATGAACAGTAC. Its protein is CAWSHRGYEQY. In full, the CDR3 is CAWSHRGYEQYF.

Of note for this clone: These gene names are mouse names. The read halts 1 residue ahead of the CDR3 end, with the missing end drawn from the germline J gene. The chain has TRBV3 and TRBJ1-5, with D perhaps TRBD1 (5 bases). Germline assignment: CDR1 SNHLY and CDR2 FYNGKV (reference sequence). This CDR3 spans 8 amino acids. The CDR3 here is CGGGAPLF. The DNA read from the CDR3 is TGTGGGGGCGGGGCTCCGCTT.

On this clone: Germline and genes here are mouse. The CDR3 end falls 1 residue outside the read, so it is completed with the germline J gene. The chain links TRBV13-1 to TRBJ1-1, with D possibly matching TRBD1 (5 bases). The germline V gene has CDR1 NSHNY and CDR2 SYGAGN. Trimming pared 0 bases from V and 10 bases from J, leaving 10 bases between. The CDR3 has 12 amino acids. Here the CDR3 reads CASSDAWGVVFF. CDR3 bases read: TGTGCCAGCAGTGATGCCTGGGGCGTAGTCTTC.

On this clone: The genes and germline here are from mouse. The read ends 1 residue early relative to the CDR3; the germline J gene fills the gap. The J gene is TRBJ1-2, the V gene TRBV24; tentative D call: TRBD1 (6 bases). CDR3 size: 15 residues. The germline CDR1 and CDR2 sequences are KGHTA and FRNEEI. Trimming pared 0 bases from V and 4 bases from J, leaving 12 bases between. The CDR3 here is CASSLYRGGVSDYTF. The sequenced part of the CDR3 DNA is TGTGCCAGCAGTCTGTATAGGGGGGGCGTCTCCGACTACACC.

To note about this clone: Mouse gene names and germline throughout. Coverage ceases 1 residue before the CDR3 finishes, and the germline J gene fills in the end. The chain joins TRBV17 to TRBJ2-5, with no clear D. CDR1 is MNHDT and CDR2 is YYDKIL in the germline V gene. Trimming pared 1 base from V and 1 base from J, leaving 6 bases between. There are 14 residues in the CDR3. The chain's CDR3 is CASSRAGDQDTQYF. CDR3 DNA (partial): TGTGCTAGCAGTAGAGCCGGGGACCAAGACACCCAGTAC.

In regard to this clone: Here the gene names and germline are mouse. The read ends 1 residue early relative to the CDR3; the germline J gene fills the gap. This sequence joins TRBV17 and TRBJ2-4, with TRBD2 identical over 12 bases. Losses at the gene ends were 6 bases for V and 5 bases for J; bases not matched to a gene: 12. The CDR3 totals 17 residues. Germline CDR1 is MNHDT and CDR2 is YYDKIL. The sequenced CDR3 bases are TGTGCTAGCAGCACCGGGACTGGGGGGAGGGAAGGAAACACCTTGTAC. This translates into CASSTGTGGREGNTLY. The complete CDR3 reads CASSTGTGGREGNTLYF.

On this clone itself: Gene names denote mouse genes. The CDR3 loop reads CASSLTANTEVFF. The CDR3 bases that were read are TGTGCTAGCAGTTTGACAGCAAACACAGAAGTCTTC. The chain employs TRBV29 and TRBJ1-1, with a tentative D call TRBD1 (5 bases). The CDR3 end falls 1 residue outside the read, so it is completed with the germline J gene. Germline V gene lookup returns CDR1 MSHET and CDR2 SYDVDS. The CDR3 has 13 amino acids. Trimming took 3 bases from V and 0 from J, leaving 5 bases between them.

With respect to this clone: Here the gene names and germline are mouse. The CDR3 goes on 1 residue after the read ends, and that part is filled in from the germline J gene. This rearrangement joins TRBV4 to TRBJ1-6; 10 nucleotides agree with TRBD1. TRBJ1-6 is an open reading frame whose function is uncertain. V shed 6 bases, J shed 10 bases, and the junction held 3 bases outside the gene matches. Germline V lookup: CDR1 LGHDT, CDR2 YNNKQL (reference sequence). The CDR3 runs to 13 residues. The covered CDR3 bases are TGTGCCAGCAGGCCGACAGGGGGCTCGCCCCTCTAC. Protein product: CASRPTGGSPLY. The CDR3, in full, reads CASRPTGGSPLYF.

As for this clone: Gene names are mouse gene names. Read sequence stops 1 residue before the CDR3 end, and the germline J gene provides the missing end. The chain employs TRBV13-1 and TRBJ2-3; the match to TRBD2 covers 11 bases. Germline V gene lookup returns CDR1 NSHNY and CDR2 SYGAGN. J lost 3 bases, V lost 3 bases, and 3 bases had no gene match. CDR3 size: 15 residues. The CDR3 DNA, read in part, is TGTGCCAGCAGTGTACTGGGGGGGCGCGCAGAAACGCTGTAT. Residues: CASSVLGGRAETLY. The complete CDR3 reads CASSVLGGRAETLYF.

To note about this clone: Gene names refer to mouse genes. The CDR3 extends 1 residue past the end of the read, so its final part is completed from the germline J gene. This chain uses TRBV20 with TRBJ1-4, with 7 nucleotides matching TRBD1. CDR3 length: 14 amino acids. After removal of 1 base from V and 4 bases from J, the junction contained 3 bases not matched to a gene. Germline assignment: CDR1 GFQATS and CDR2 STVNSAI. CDR3 loop: CGARAGTDNERLFF. The covered CDR3 bases are TGTGGTGCTAGGGCCGGGACAGACAACGAAAGATTATTT.

As to this clone: Mouse gene names apply. The sequenced fragment ends 1 residue before the CDR3 boundary, so the rest is inferred from the germline J gene. The chain employs TRBV1 and TRBJ1-3; a weak D match, TRBD1 (5 bases). Trimming cost V 3 bases and J 4 bases, with 10 bases left between them. The CDR3 consists of 14 residues. CDR1 and CDR2 (germline): NSQYPW, LRSPGD (reference sequence). The chain's CDR3 is CTCSAGGEGNTLYF. Incomplete CDR3 DNA: TGCACCTGCAGTGCTGGGGGGGAAGGAAATACGCTCTAT.